This T cell receptor (beta chain) was captured in a study of blood T cell repertoires in COVID-19. Background on the study: Samples came from the United States, Italy and Spain, spanning acute and convalescent COVID-19. T cells, B-cell-depleted T cells, or PBMCs provided the cDNA or gDNA that served as material.

In the study's own analysis: For nucleated cells, counts were estimated from reference gene primer amplification. Profiling relied on immunoSEQ multiplex PCR, and the TCRdb table lists in-frame clones only, not all of them. For V, J and clone size, that table is used; D and trimming come from the DNA. The table records 200,000 to 300,000 clones, approximately 80% of them present only once. This CDR3 is built from 15 residues. Germline values: CDR1 MNHEY, CDR2 SVGAGI. The J segment lost 6 bases and the V segment lost 6 bases, leaving 9 bases of the junction unmatched. Sequenced material: peripheral blood. The clonotype comes from an elderly man with acute or convalescent COVID-19. The genes are TRBV6-5 and TRBJ2-1, with 9 bases fitting TRBD2. For the CDR3, the DNA is TGTGCCAGCAGCCCCGGGACTAGCCGTAGCAATGAGCAGTTCTTC. Protein sequence: CASSPGTSRSNEQFF.